The next 13 T cell receptor beta chains were all read from a single sample in a study of CD8+CD57+ T cells in acquired aplastic anemia. Before being chosen for sequencing, patients had shown CD8+CD57+ cell expansion by flow cytometry. CDR3 and TCR beta VDJ profiling relied on genomic DNA as the template. TCRdb re-called the reads with MiXCR, one entry per CDR3 protein. The sample lists 200,000 to 300,000 distinct CDR3 sequences, roughly 82% seen once, with roughly two fifths in the top ten. The material sequenced was sorted CD4+, CD8+, or CD8+CD57+ T cells (not recorded which) from PBMCs. The receptor set was obtained from a human donor with aplastic anemia.

The chain combines TRBV9 with TRBJ2-7; D is undetermined. V was clipped by 4 bases and J by 10 bases, with 24 bases between them. The CDR3 spans 15 residues. Looked up from germline, CDR1 is SGDLS and CDR2 is YYNGEE. The CDR3 DNA sequence: TGTGCCAGCAGCCGATGTGACTCTGGTGCCAACGTCCAGTACTTC. This sequence encodes CASSRCDSGANVQYF.

As for this clonotype: This CDR3 fails to terminate in the conserved phenylalanine or tryptophan, so it likely reflects a read error. This chain links TRBV7-3 with TRBJ2-4; the D is unclear. CDR1 is SGHTA, CDR2 FQGTGA, per germline. CDR3 length: 12 amino acids. V gave up 8 bases and J gave up 13 bases, with 18 bases separating them. As DNA, the CDR3 is TGTGCCAGCGGCGGAGCTGGGAACACCCAGTACCTC. Translating gives CASGGAGNTQYL.

With regard to this clonotype: Mismatch with germline at one junction end may stem from a read error. V gene TRBV5-1 combines with J gene TRBJ2-3, with 8 bases matching TRBD1. Germline V gene lookup returns CDR1 SGHRS and CDR2 YFSETQ. This CDR3 spans 13 amino acids. CDR3 residues: CASSLDRVDKQYF. Here the CDR3 DNA reads TGTGCCAGCAGCTTGGACAGGGTCGATAAGCAGTATTTT.

The genes are TRBV5-1 and TRBJ1-2, with D maybe TRBD1 (6 bases). The V end was cut by 4 bases, the J end by 6 bases, with 13 bases between. The CDR3 is made up of 13 amino acids. CDR1 is SGHRS and CDR2 is YFSETQ in the germline V gene. CDR3 protein: CASSLSGGDGYTF. CDR3 DNA sequence: TGCGCCAGCAGCCTTTCTGGGGGCGATGGCTACACCTTC.

On this clonotype: This likely comes from a read error, as the CDR3 has no conserved phenylalanine or tryptophan at its end. The chain employs TRBV7-2 and TRBJ2-1; a possible D gene is TRBD2 (6 bases). The CDR3 totals 13 residues. V dropped 6 bases and J dropped 12 bases, with 18 bases sitting between them. Germline V CDR1 and CDR2: SGHTA, FQGNSA. The CDR3, as DNA: TGTGCCAGCAGTGATGGGGGGAGCCATTCGCAGTTCCTC. It translates to CASSDGGSHSQFL.

The chain links TRBV9 to TRBJ1-2; 7 nucleotides line up with TRBD1. The germline V gene encodes CDR1 SGDLS and CDR2 YYNGEE. This CDR3 spans 15 amino acids. Germline trimming cut 4 bases from V and 12 bases from J; bases unmatched to any gene: 18. CDR3 loop: CASSQGGGNGQDDTF. CDR3 DNA sequence: TGTGCCAGCAGCCAGGGGGGCGGAAACGGTCAGGATGACACCTTC.

Note on this clonotype: The conserved phenylalanine or tryptophan normally closing the CDR3 is absent here, so this likely arose from a read error. No DNA is shown, since the ends of the CDR3 on it are uncertain; the CDR3 is the one TCRdb lists. The chain has TRBV7-8 and TRBJ1-4; the table's D call TRBD1 went unverified against the DNA. From germline, CDR1 is SGHVS and CDR2 FQNEAQ. The CDR3 spans 13 residues, counting both ends. The CDR3 reads CASSFSGGPDTQY.

This clonotype has a single count. This may arise from a read error, as a much more abundant clone is one base away. This chain uses TRBV7-8 with TRBJ1-2; perhaps TRBD1 as D (5 bases). V was trimmed by 8 bases and J by 11 bases, leaving 30 bases between them. Germline V gene data show CDR1 as SGHVS and CDR2 as FQNEAQ. The CDR3 has 16 residues. The CDR3 DNA is TGTGCCAGCGGGGACGAGGGCACAGATACGCAGTATTTTTACACCTTC. It specifies CASGDEGTDTQYFYTF.

J is TRBJ2-5 and V is TRBV2; D gene unclear. V shed 6 bases and J shed 6 bases, with 8 bases lying between them. The germline CDR1 and CDR2 sequences are SNHLY and FYNNEI. This CDR3 has 11 residues. The CDR3 sequence is CASRSRQTQYF. The CDR3 DNA reads TGTGCCAGCAGAAGCAGACAGACCCAGTACTTC. The full variable domain, its missing parts supplied by reference TRBV2 and TRBJ2-5, is EPEVTQTPSHQVTQMGQEVILRCVPISNHLYFYWYRQILGQKVEFLVSFYNNEISEKSEIFDDQFSVERPDGSNFTLKIRSTKLEDSAMYFCASRSRQTQYFGPGTRLLVL.

The chain is built from TRBV19 and TRBJ2-1, with TRBD2 matching over 12 bases. The germline V gene has CDR1 LNHDA and CDR2 SQIVND (reference sequence). The ends lost 4 bases at V and 5 bases at J; junction bases unmatched: 6. The CDR3 runs to 16 residues. The CDR3 loop reads CASSTRLAGADNEQFF. In DNA form, the CDR3 reads TGTGCCAGTAGTACCCGACTAGCGGGGGCGGACAATGAGCAGTTCTTC.

The chain links TRBV20-1 to TRBJ1-5; D is possibly TRBD1 (5 bases). The V gene's germline CDR1 is DFQATT and CDR2 SNEGSKA (reference sequence). The CDR3 runs to 15 residues. V shed 6 bases and J shed 4 bases, with 19 bases lying between them. CDR3 in amino acids: CSASNWGRKNQPQHF. CDR3 sequence (DNA): TGCAGTGCCAGTAATTGGGGACGCAAGAATCAGCCCCAGCATTTT.

As to this clonotype: Sequence at one end of the junction differs from germline and may be a read error. V usage is TRBV9 and J usage is TRBJ2-3, with 9 bases identical to TRBD1. CDR1 is SGDLS, CDR2 YYNGEE, per germline. CDR3 length equals 14 residues. The CDR3 nucleotides are TGTGCCAGCAGCGGACCGGGACAGGGAAATAGTGGAAATTTT. Residues: CASSGPGQGNSGNF.

A word on this clonotype: The junction departs from the called germline gene at one end, perhaps through a read error. DNA of the CDR3: TGTGCCACCAGCAGAGGAAGCGACGAAGAGAGCGAGGACTTC. Translated: CATSRGSDEESEDF. The rearrangement uses TRBV7-9 and TRBJ2-5; no definite D call. The CDR3 spans 14 residues. CDR1 SEHNR and CDR2 FQNEAQ come from the germline V gene (reference sequence).